The T cell receptor beta chain described here comes from a study of blood T cell repertoires in COVID-19. About the research overall: The origin of the acute and convalescent COVID-19 samples was the United States, Italy and Spain. The cDNA or gDNA used as material had been derived from T cells, B-cell-depleted T cells, or PBMCs.

J lost 0 bases, V lost 2 bases, and 9 bases had no gene match. The CDR3 loop spans 20 amino acids. Germline CDR1 is SGHRS and CDR2 is YFSETQ. Study processing details: The authors estimated nucleated cell counts from reference gene primer amplification. Produced via immunoSEQ multiplex PCR; TCRdb's table is partial and in-frame only. V and J calls plus clone size are reproduced from that table; the DNA served to infer D and trimming. The data show approximately 280,000 clones, 70% to 90% seen once. The sequencing input was peripheral blood. The chain uses TRBV5-1 and TRBJ2-3; 16 bases agree with TRBD2. The clonotype originates from a man aged 45-60 years with active or convalescent COVID-19. Written as DNA, the CDR3 is TGCGCCAGCAGCTTCGGTCCGGGACTAGCGGGAGGGGCTAGCACAGATACGCAGTATTTT. The encoded protein is CASSFGPGLAGGASTDTQYF.